Listed below are T cell receptor beta chains from one sample, sequenced in a study of blood T cells in healthy people across ages. TCRdb used MiXCR to reprocess the 5' RACE reads, holding one entry per CDR3 protein. The profile shows over 600,000 distinct CDR3 sequences, 20% to 25% of them singletons. The sequencing sample was made of blood. The receptor set was obtained from a man between 70 and 80 years old in good health. Each CDR3 is given with its conserved first and last residue. The order of the fields is J gene, V gene, CDR3 protein.

j_gene: TRBJ2-5; v_gene: TRBV3-1; CDR3aa: CASSQDPRGTETQYF
j_gene: TRBJ2-5; v_gene: TRBV5-1; CDR3aa: CASSWTGEVETQYF
j_gene: TRBJ1-5; v_gene: TRBV5-1; CDR3aa: CASSLEGVSEPQHF
j_gene: TRBJ2-4; v_gene: TRBV20-1; CDR3aa: CSALSGGASKNIQYF
j_gene: TRBJ2-4; v_gene: TRBV6-4; CDR3aa: CAPGQGDIQYF
j_gene: TRBJ2-7; v_gene: TRBV4-2; CDR3aa: CASSQDVGPLGYGQYF
j_gene: TRBJ2-5; v_gene: TRBV11-2; CDR3aa: CASSPQREVTQYF
j_gene: TRBJ2-2; v_gene: TRBV11-2; CDR3aa: CASSLTQNTGELFF
j_gene: TRBJ2-1; v_gene: TRBV28; CDR3aa: CASSLGLAEPPYNEQFF
j_gene: TRBJ1-4; v_gene: TRBV19; CDR3aa: CASTSSSGLGTNEKLFF
j_gene: TRBJ1-2; v_gene: TRBV7-9; CDR3aa: CASRRGELGYTF
j_gene: TRBJ2-1; v_gene: TRBV4-1; CDR3aa: CASSQDKFAGNNEQFF
j_gene: TRBJ2-1; v_gene: TRBV12-3/TRBV12-4; CDR3aa: CASSLAGGNNEQFF
j_gene: TRBJ2-4; v_gene: TRBV5-1; CDR3aa: CASSPGQGNIQYF
j_gene: TRBJ2-1; v_gene: TRBV4-3; CDR3aa: CASSQDSGNGYNEQFF
j_gene: TRBJ2-1; v_gene: TRBV4-1; CDR3aa: CASTPDSSGSYNEQFF
j_gene: TRBJ2-5; v_gene: TRBV20-1; CDR3aa: CSAGREGQQTQYF
j_gene: TRBJ2-2; v_gene: TRBV10-3; CDR3aa: CAISPGTVNTGELFF
j_gene: TRBJ2-3; v_gene: TRBV12-3/TRBV12-4; CDR3aa: CASKEGNTQYF
j_gene: TRBJ1-1; v_gene: TRBV27; CDR3aa: CASSTAQRRNTEAFF
j_gene: TRBJ2-5; v_gene: TRBV29-1; CDR3aa: CSVGWGLQETQYF
j_gene: TRBJ2-2; v_gene: TRBV7-9; CDR3aa: CASSETRNTGELFF
j_gene: TRBJ2-7; v_gene: TRBV27; CDR3aa: CASSLSYETGIYEQYF
j_gene: TRBJ2-1; v_gene: TRBV20-1; CDR3aa: CSARSLAGVVEQFF
j_gene: TRBJ2-3; v_gene: TRBV20-1; CDR3aa: CSARDRARINTDTQYF
j_gene: TRBJ2-5; v_gene: TRBV3-1; CDR3aa: CASSRGTGGFQETQYF
j_gene: TRBJ2-6; v_gene: TRBV7-9; CDR3aa: CASSLRQSSGANVLTF
j_gene: TRBJ1-2; v_gene: TRBV28; CDR3aa: CASSGTALDYGYTF
j_gene: NA; v_gene: TRBV7-9; CDR3aa: CASTGGGMSLGYEQYF
j_gene: TRBJ2-3; v_gene: TRBV3-1; CDR3aa: CASSPTRRDTQYF
j_gene: TRBJ1-1; v_gene: TRBV27; CDR3aa: CASRADGGTEAFF
j_gene: TRBJ2-1; v_gene: TRBV11-3; CDR3aa: CASGSQRGGDNEQFF
j_gene: TRBJ2-5; v_gene: TRBV7-2; CDR3aa: CASSLGGLGSQYF
j_gene: TRBJ2-3; v_gene: TRBV7-6; CDR3aa: CASSLGGQGIGADTQYF
j_gene: NA; v_gene: TRBV12-3/TRBV12-4; CDR3aa: CASSLQLAGVEQFF
j_gene: TRBJ2-6; v_gene: TRBV12-3/TRBV12-4; CDR3aa: CASSLGRVSGANVLTF
j_gene: TRBJ2-1; v_gene: TRBV5-5; CDR3aa: CASSQGTSGTSYNEQFF
j_gene: TRBJ1-2; v_gene: TRBV5-1; CDR3aa: CASSADRGSGYTF
j_gene: TRBJ1-6; v_gene: TRBV4-3; CDR3aa: CASSQDWAPGNSPLHF
j_gene: TRBJ1-4; v_gene: TRBV15; CDR3aa: CATSRDGREDEKLFF
j_gene: TRBJ2-7; v_gene: TRBV19; CDR3aa: CASSILLGQGVSEQYF
j_gene: TRBJ1-4; v_gene: TRBV6-6; CDR3aa: CASSLSRDEKLFF
j_gene: TRBJ2-5; v_gene: TRBV20-1; CDR3aa: CSARESGFHQETQYF
j_gene: TRBJ1-1; v_gene: TRBV25-1; CDR3aa: CASSPRGGVEAFF
j_gene: NA; v_gene: TRBV7-2; CDR3aa: CASSSWTGQTYEQYF